This is a list of T cell receptor beta chains from one sample in a study of blood T cell repertoires in COVID-19. Sequencing used immunoSEQ multiplex PCR; TCRdb keeps in-frame clones, though not all of them. The sample includes around 170,000 clones, about 74% of them seen just once. Sequencing was done on a sample of peripheral blood. The receptor set was obtained from a woman of 80 years or more with acute or convalescent COVID-19. CDR3s include the opening cysteine and the closing phenylalanine or tryptophan. Fields, in order: V gene, clone size, CDR3 length, D gene, J gene, CDR3 DNA, CDR3 protein. A D gene is named only where the DNA matches it firmly. Size values are once, few and many counts, or a class for expanded clones, and some rows have none.

V: TRBV6-5; size: NA; length: 15; D: NA; J: TRBJ2-1; DNA: TGTGCCAGCAGTCCCCTGAACAGGGAGAAACCCGAGCAGTTCTTC; CDR3: CASSPLNREKPEQFF
V: TRBV2; size: NA; length: 12; D: NA; J: TRBJ2-7; DNA: TGTGCCAGCACCCAGTGGGCAGAAGAGCAGTACTTC; CDR3: CASTQWAEEQYF
V: TRBV6-6; size: NA; length: 16; D: NA; J: TRBJ2-2; DNA: TGTGCCAGCACCCCATTTTCTAGCGCAAACACCGGGGAGCTGTTTTTT; CDR3: CASTPFSSANTGELFF
V: TRBV6-1; size: once; length: 13; D: NA; J: TRBJ1-6; DNA: TGTGCCAGCAGTGAGAGGGAATACTCACCCCTCCACTTT; CDR3: CASSEREYSPLHF
V: TRBV7-9; size: many; length: 16; D: NA; J: TRBJ2-3; DNA: TGTGCCAGCAGCTTAGCGCTGGGACTTTCCCCGGGTACGCAGTATTTT; CDR3: CASSLALGLSPGTQYF
V: TRBV3-1/TRBV3-2; size: NA; length: 14; D: TRBD1; J: TRBJ1-2; DNA: TGTGCCAGCAGCCCGACAGGGCTGGACTATGGCTACACCTTC; CDR3: CASSPTGLDYGYTF
V: TRBV9; size: few; length: 16; D: TRBD2; J: TRBJ2-5; DNA: TGTGCCAGCAGCGACCTGACTAGCGGAGAGCAAGAGACCCAGTACTTC; CDR3: CASSDLTSGEQETQYF
V: TRBV28; size: NA; length: 15; D: NA; J: TRBJ1-4; DNA: TGTGCCAGCAGCCCCCCAGGACAGAGTATGACACAACTGTTTTTT; CDR3: CASSPPGQSMTQLFF
V: TRBV5-5; size: NA; length: 16; D: TRBD1; J: TRBJ2-3; DNA: TGTGCCAGCAGCTCCCGGACAGGGGGGTCCACAGATACGCAGTATTTT; CDR3: CASSSRTGGSTDTQYF
V: TRBV27; size: NA; length: 14; D: TRBD2; J: TRBJ2-4; DNA: TGTGCCAGCAGTTCGGCGGGAGCCTCAAACATTCAGTACTTC; CDR3: CASSSAGASNIQYF
V: TRBV19; size: NA; length: 15; D: TRBD1; J: TRBJ1-2; DNA: TGTGCCAGTAGTCCCCCAGGGGGCGCGAACTATGGCTACACCTTC; CDR3: CASSPPGGANYGYTF